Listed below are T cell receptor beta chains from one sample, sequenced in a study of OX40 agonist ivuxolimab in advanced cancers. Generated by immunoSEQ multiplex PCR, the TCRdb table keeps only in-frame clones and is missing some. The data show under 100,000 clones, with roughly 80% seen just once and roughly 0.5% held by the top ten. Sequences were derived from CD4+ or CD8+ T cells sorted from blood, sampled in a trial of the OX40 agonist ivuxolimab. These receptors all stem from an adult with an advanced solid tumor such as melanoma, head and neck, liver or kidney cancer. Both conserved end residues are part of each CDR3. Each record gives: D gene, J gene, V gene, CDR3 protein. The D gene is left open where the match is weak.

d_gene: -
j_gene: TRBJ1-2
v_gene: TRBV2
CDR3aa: CASSDSESYGYTF

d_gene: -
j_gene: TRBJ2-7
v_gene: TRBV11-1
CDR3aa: CASSLDSQSSYEQYF

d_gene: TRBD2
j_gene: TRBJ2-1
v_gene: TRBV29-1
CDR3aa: CSVEWRGSGGSNEQFF

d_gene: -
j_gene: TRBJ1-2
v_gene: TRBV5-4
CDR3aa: CASSLVSGVNYGYTF

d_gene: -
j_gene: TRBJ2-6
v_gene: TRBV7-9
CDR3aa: CASSSSRGYSGANVLTF

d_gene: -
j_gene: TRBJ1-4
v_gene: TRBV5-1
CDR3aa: CASSLSGQSNEKLFF

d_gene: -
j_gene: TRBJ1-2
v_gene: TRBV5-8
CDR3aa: CASSKQTGRANYGYTF

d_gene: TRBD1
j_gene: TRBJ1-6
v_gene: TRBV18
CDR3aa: CASSPEQGNSPLHF

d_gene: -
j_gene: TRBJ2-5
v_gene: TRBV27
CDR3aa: CASSQGYRVETQYF

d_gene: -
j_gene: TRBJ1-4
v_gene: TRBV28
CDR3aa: CASSYTGRGEKLFF

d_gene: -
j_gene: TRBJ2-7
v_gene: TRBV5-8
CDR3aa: CASSLGSWRTVYEQYF

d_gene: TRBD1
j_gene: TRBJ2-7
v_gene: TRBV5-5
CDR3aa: CASSLWGQGGYEQYF

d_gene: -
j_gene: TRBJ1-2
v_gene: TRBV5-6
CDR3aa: CASSWGRRYGYTF

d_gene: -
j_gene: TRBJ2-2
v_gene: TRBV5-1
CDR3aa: CASRSFSQDTGELFF

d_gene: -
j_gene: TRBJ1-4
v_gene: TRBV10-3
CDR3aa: CAISEDVGGGTNEKLFF

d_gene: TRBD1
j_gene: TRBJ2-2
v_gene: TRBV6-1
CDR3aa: CASIPGQGNGELFF

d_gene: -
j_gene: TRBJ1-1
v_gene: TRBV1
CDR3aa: CTSSFRKSMNTEAFF

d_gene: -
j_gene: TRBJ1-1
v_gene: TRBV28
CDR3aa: CASSLYTEAFF

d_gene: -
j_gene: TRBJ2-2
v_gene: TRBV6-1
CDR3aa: CASSGLAYTGELFF

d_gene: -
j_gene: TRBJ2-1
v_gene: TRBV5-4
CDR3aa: CASSLRPYNEQFF

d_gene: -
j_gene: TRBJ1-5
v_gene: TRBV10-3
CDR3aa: CAISEAGMGQPQHF

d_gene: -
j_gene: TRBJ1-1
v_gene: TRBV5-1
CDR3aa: CASSFNGVSTEAFF

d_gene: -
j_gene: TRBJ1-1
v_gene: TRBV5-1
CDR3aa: CASSDLGVNTEAFF